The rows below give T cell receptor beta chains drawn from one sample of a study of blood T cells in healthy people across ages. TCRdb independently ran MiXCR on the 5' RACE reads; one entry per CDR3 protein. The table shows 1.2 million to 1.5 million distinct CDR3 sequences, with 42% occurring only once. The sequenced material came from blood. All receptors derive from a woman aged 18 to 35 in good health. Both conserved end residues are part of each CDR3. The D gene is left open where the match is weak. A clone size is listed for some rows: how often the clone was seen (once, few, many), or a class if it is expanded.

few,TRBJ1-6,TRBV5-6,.,TGTGCCAGCAGCTTGGGATGGGGGTACTATAATTCACCCCTCCACTTT,CASSLGWGYYNSPLHF
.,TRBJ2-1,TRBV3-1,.,TGTGCCAGCAGCTTCACGGGGTTAGTCTATGAGCAGTTCTTC,CASSFTGLVYEQFF
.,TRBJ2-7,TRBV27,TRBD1,TGTGCCAGCAGTTTTTGGGGACAGGGGGCTAGATTCCCCTACGAGCAGTACTTC,CASSFWGQGARFPYEQYF
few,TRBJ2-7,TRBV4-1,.,TGCGCCAGCAGCCAAGAGCCCCGAGCCTACGAGCAGTACTTC,CASSQEPRAYEQYF
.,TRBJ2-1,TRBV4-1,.,TGCGCCAGCAGCCAAGATAGGGGGATAGCGGACTTAAGGGCGGAGCAGTTCTTC,CASSQDRGIADLRAEQFF
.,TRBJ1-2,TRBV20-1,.,TGCAGTGCTAGGCCGCAGGCGGGTGGCTACACCTTC,CSARPQAGGYTF
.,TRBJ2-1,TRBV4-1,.,TGCGCCAGCAGCCAATCTATGACGGGGTACAATGAGCAGTTCTTC,CASSQSMTGYNEQFF
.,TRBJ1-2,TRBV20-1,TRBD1,TGCAGTGCTACGACAGGGGGGATCTATGGCTACACCTTC,CSATTGGIYGYTF
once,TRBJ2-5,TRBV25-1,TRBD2,TGTGCCAGCAGTGGTGGCTATAGCGGGAGAGGGGTGGAGACCCAGTACTTC,CASSGGYSGRGVETQYF
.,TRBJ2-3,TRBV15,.,TGTGCCACCAGCAGAGATCCCAGGCCTCGCACAGATACGCAGTATTTT,CATSRDPRPRTDTQYF
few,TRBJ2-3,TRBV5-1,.,TGCGCCAGCAGCTTGGCCGCTTCGGCGCCAGATACGCAGTATTTT,CASSLAASAPDTQYF
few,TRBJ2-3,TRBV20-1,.,TGCAGTGCTCCTCAAACCGGGGGGCGGAGCACAGATACGCAGTATTTT,CSAPQTGGRSTDTQYF
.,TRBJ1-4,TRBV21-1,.,TGTGCCAGCAGCACCCGGCTTGCGCCCACAAGAACAACTAATGAAAAACTGTTTTTT,CASSTRLAPTRTTNEKLFF
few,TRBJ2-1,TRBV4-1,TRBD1,TGCGCCAGCAACGGACAGGGGACTGAGCAGTTCTTC,CASNGQGTEQFF
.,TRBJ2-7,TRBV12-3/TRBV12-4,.,TGTGTCAGCAGTTATTACGGGGCTTACGAGCAGTACTTC,CVSSYYGAYEQYF
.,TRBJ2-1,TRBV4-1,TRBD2,TGCGCCAGCAGCCAAGAGGGCGGGAGGGACTACAATGAGCAGTTCTTC,CASSQEGGRDYNEQFF
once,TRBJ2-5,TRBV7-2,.,TGTGCCGGCAGCTCAAGAGGACAGGGAGGGGAGACCCAGTACTTC,CAGSSRGQGGETQYF
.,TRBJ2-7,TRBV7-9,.,TGTGCCAGCAGCGTGGACACGATCCCCTACGAGCAGTACTTC,CASSVDTIPYEQYF
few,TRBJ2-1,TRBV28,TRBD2,TGTGCCACACAACGGGGGGACTACAATGAGCAGTTCTTC,CATQRGDYNEQFF
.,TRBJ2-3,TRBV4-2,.,TGTGCCAGCAGCCAAGACCGGGGGAGCGGACAACACACAGATACGCAGTATTTT,CASSQDRGSGQHTDTQYF
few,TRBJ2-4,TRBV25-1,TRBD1,TGTGCCAGCCAACAGGGGGCCGGGGCCAAAAACATTCAGTACTTC,CASQQGAGAKNIQYF
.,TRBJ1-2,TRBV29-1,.,TGCAGCGTTGAAGAGGCAGCTAACTATGGCTACACCTTC,CSVEEAANYGYTF
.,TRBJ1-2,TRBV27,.,TGTGCCAGCAGACCTCCGACAGGCTACTATGGCTACACCTTC,CASRPPTGYYGYTF
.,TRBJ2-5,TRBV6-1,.,TGTGCCAGCAGCACGGGAGTTCGGGAGACCCAGTACTTC,CASSTGVRETQYF
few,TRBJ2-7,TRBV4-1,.,TGCGCCAGCAGCCAAGAAGTAGTCAGGGGCGAGCAGTACTTC,CASSQEVVRGEQYF
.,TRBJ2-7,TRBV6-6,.,TGTGCCAGCAGTTACGGGGAAAGGACAGCTAAAATCGACGAGCAGTACTTC,CASSYGERTAKIDEQYF
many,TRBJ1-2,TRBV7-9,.,TGTGCCAGCAGCTCCTTGACAGAGAACTATGGCTACACCTTC,CASSSLTENYGYTF